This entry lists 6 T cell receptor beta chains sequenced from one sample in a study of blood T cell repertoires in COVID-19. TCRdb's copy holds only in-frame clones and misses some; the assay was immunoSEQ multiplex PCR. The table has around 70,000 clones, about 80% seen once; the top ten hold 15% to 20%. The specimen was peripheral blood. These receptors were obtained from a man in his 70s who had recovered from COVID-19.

The DNA of the CDR3 is TGTGCCAGCACCCCCCGGACAGGGGCGGAGACCCAGTACTTC. Its protein is CASTPRTGAETQYF. This chain joins TRBV7-2 and TRBJ2-5, with TRBD1 matching 9 bases. V trimming: 7 bases; J trimming: 5 bases; junction bases outside the gene matches: 8. The CDR3 spans 14 residues. Per germline, CDR1 SGHTA and CDR2 FQGNSA.

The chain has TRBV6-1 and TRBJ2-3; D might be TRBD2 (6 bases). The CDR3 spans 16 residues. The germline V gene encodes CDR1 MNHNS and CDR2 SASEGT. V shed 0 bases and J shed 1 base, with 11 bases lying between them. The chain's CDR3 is CASSEAGGGGTDTQYF. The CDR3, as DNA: TGTGCCAGCAGTGAAGCGGGAGGCGGGGGCACAGATACGCAGTATTTT.

CDR3 in DNA: TGTGCCAGTAGTTCGAAGACGGGTACGAACACTGAAGCTTTCTTT. This translates into CASSSKTGTNTEAFF. The V call is TRBV19, the J call TRBJ1-1; D call uncertain. The CDR3 is made up of 15 amino acids. Trimming removed 5 bases at V and 1 base at J, with 14 bases between. Germline CDR1 is LNHDA and CDR2 is SQIVND (reference sequence).

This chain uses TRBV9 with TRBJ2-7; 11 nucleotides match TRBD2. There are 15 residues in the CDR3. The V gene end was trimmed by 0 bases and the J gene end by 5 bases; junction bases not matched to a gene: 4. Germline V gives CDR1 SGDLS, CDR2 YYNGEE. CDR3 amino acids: CASSVAGTSGNEQYF. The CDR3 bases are TGTGCCAGCAGCGTAGCCGGGACTAGCGGTAACGAGCAGTACTTC.

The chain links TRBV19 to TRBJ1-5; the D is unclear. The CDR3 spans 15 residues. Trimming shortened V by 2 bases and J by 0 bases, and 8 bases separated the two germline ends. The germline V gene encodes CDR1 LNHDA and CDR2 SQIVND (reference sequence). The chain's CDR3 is CASSITAGSNQPQHF. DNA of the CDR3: TGTGCCAGTAGTATAACGGCGGGTAGCAATCAGCCCCAGCATTTT.

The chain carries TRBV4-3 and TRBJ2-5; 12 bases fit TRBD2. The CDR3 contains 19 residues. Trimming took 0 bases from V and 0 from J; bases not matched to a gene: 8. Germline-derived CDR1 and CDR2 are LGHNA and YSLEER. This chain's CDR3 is CASSQELRLAGGYQETQYF. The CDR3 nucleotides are TGCGCCAGCAGCCAAGAACTGCGCCTAGCGGGGGGGTACCAAGAGACCCAGTACTTC.